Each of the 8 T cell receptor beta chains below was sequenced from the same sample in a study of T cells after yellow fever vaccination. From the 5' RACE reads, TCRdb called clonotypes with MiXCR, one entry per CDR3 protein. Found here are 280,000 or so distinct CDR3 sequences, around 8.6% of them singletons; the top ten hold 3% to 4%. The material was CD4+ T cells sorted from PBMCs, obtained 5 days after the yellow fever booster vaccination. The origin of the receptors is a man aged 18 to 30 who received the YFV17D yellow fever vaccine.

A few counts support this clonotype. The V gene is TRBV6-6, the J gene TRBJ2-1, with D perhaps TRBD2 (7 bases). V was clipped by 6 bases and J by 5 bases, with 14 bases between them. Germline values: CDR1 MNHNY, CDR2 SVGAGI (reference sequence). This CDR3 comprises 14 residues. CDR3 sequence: CASSSAGADNEQFF. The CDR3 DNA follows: TGTGCCAGCAGCTCTGCGGGGGCCGACAATGAGCAGTTCTTC.

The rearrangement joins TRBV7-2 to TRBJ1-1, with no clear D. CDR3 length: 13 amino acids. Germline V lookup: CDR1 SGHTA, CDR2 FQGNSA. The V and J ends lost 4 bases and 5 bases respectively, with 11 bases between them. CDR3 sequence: CASSSRRETEAFF. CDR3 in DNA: TGTGCCAGCAGCTCCCGGCGGGAGACTGAAGCTTTCTTT.

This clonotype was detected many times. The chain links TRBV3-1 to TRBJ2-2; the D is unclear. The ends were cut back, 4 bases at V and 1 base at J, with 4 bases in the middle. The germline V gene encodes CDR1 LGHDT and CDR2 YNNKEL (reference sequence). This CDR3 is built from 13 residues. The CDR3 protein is CASSLRNTGELFF. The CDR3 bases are TGTGCCAGCAGCCTCAGGAACACCGGGGAGCTGTTTTTT.

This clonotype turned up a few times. DNA for the CDR3: TGTGCCAGCAGCGTAGCTAACCGCCCCTACGAGCAGTACGTC. This encodes CASSVANRPYEQYV. The chain is built from TRBV9 and TRBJ2-7, with D uncertain. Trimming left V 0 bases short and J 2 bases short, with 9 bases between. This CDR3 region has 14 residues. Germline-derived CDR1 and CDR2 are SGDLS and YYNGEE.

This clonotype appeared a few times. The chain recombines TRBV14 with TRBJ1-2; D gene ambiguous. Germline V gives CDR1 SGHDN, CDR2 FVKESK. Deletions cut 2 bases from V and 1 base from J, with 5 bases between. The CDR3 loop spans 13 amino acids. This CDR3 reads CASSQIRNYGYTF. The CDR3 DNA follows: TGTGCCAGCAGCCAAATCCGTAACTATGGCTACACCTTC.

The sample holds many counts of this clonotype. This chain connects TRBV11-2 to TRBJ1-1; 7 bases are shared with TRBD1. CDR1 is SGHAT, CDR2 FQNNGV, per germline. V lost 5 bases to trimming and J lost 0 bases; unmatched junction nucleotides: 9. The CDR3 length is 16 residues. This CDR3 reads CASSPFRDSLNTEAFF. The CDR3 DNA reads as TGTGCCAGCAGCCCCTTTCGGGACAGCTTGAACACTGAAGCTTTCTTT.

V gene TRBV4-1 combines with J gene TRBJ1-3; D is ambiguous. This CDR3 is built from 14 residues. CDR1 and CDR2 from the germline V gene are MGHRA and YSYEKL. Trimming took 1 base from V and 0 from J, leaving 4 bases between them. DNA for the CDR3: TGCGCCAGCAGCCAAGCGAACTCTGGAAACACCATATATTTT. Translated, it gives CASSQANSGNTIYF.

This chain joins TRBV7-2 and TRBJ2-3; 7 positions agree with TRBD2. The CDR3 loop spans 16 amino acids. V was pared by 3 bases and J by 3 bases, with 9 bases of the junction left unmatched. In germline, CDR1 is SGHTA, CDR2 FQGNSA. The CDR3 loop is CASSFIGWEGTDTQYF. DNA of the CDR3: TGTGCCAGCAGCTTCATCGGGTGGGAGGGTACAGATACGCAGTATTTT.